This TCR beta chain was captured in a study of cytomegalovirus exposure and HLA in healthy donors listed by TCRdb under 2017. At the level of the whole study: An earlier analysis of several hundred of the donors reported 276 Gb of sequence data and 117 million unique TCR beta sequences from 150 million to 200 million T cells. The study aimed to test whether cataloging public T cell receptors could reveal signatures of past pathogen exposure. A later genetic analysis used genome-wide SNP genotypes for about 55% of the 666 donors, treating that subset as a discovery cohort. The number of typed donors differed by locus: roughly 620-630 for A, B, C, DRB1 and DQB1; approximately 520 for DQA1; roughly 600 for DPA1; and roughly 470 for DPB1. The genetic ancestry cluster associated with self-reported Caucasian donors included over 65% of the 350 to 500 genotyped donors. Every repertoire in the discovery cohort had been generated on one and the same sequencing platform. Both class I and class II loci were covered by HLA typing, at four-digit resolution. Along with the roughly 670-subject first cohort, a separate validation cohort of over a hundred different subjects was used. In the later analysis, no new phenotypic data were used to find candidate immune exposures; instead, reliance was placed on TCR beta sequences and their occurrence across donors. In a later analysis, previously published TCR beta repertoires from more than 500 donors were re-analyzed and high-resolution HLA genotyping was added so that TCR occurrence patterns could be studied. To decide whether each TCR beta V gene segment behaved as functional or pseudogenic, an earlier analysis of fewer than 750 of the donors relied on high-throughput TCR beta sequencing. Roughly five DR-DQ haplotypes were handled as single units for association and clustering because linkage in the cohort was strong. Donor age, sex, ethnicity and CMV serostatus were compiled alongside the repertoire data. Using immunosequencing, the study profiled T cell repertoires from approximately 700 subjects and related those repertoires to cytomegalovirus serostatus. On average, around 240,000 unique TCR beta nucleotide sequences were sequenced per donor among more than 350 genotyped donors of the cohort, with around 19% of those sequences being non-productive. To predict cytomegalovirus infection status, the study brought together high-throughput TCR immunosequencing, statistical association of individual TCRs with disease status, and machine learning. An early release that covered some 640 HLA-typed donors contained 300 to 350 gigabases of sequencing data and 70 million to 100 million unique TCR sequences. Study-wide findings and limitations: The earlier analysis of fewer than 750 of the donors excluded around 17 rarely observed V segments, including chromosome 9 orphons, because counts were too low. Sequencing depth was assumed to be roughly uniform across donors in the presence/absence analyses, though that assumption may not hold. In a later genetic analysis, fewer N-insertions in productive TCRs were reported among donors in an Asian-associated ancestry cluster than the roughly 700-donor mean. According to the authors, the approach could potentially be generalized to other disease states and immunological phenotypes. A group of highly shared sequence variants was considered likely to be a technical artifact of the sequencing pipeline. Because the 87-base-pair reads could not distinguish some IMGT-functional V segments, including TRBV6-2 and TRBV6-3, those segments were excluded. Several of the top co-occurrence clusters appeared to be linked to parvovirus B19, influenza, CMV and Epstein-Barr virus, according to a later analysis. Most TCR sequences were seen in very few donors, while some public TCRs were found in many individuals. A further reported finding was that TCR beta sequences accurately predicted the HLA-A and HLA-B alleles for most subjects in the first cohort. In a later analysis, TCR association rates were found to vary across HLA loci, with the most associated TCRs seen for DRB1 alleles and the fewest for HLA-C alleles. V-gene and J-gene trimming of TCR beta chains was associated with a missense DCLRE1C variant in a later genetic analysis, and the association was replicated in an independent cohort. Because HLA typing was unavailable for some donors at each locus, only the typed subset was used in association tests. The classifier was reported to diagnose cytomegalovirus status with high specificity and sensitivity in both the original and validation cohorts. In a later analysis, most CMV-associated TCR beta chains were found to appear HLA-restricted, with HLA associations seemingly driven largely by CMV exposure. A few of the identified cytomegalovirus-associated TCR beta chains were confirmed in vitro to be specific for cytomegalovirus antigens. An earlier analysis of several hundred of the donors showed that most TCR beta V segments appeared in productive rearrangements either about 87% or about 30% of the time, which broadly matched IMGT annotations. The only immune exposure information available for the cohort was CMV serostatus. Assigning TCR associations to individual alleles was difficult when HLA alleles, especially DR and DQ, strongly co-occurred. A later analysis found that HLA-associated TCR beta chains were more clonally expanded and had lower generation probabilities than equally common non-associated chains. The study gave a list of 150 to 200 TCR beta chains associated with cytomegalovirus. Only TCR beta chains were sequenced in this cohort, and the absence of alpha or paired-chain data limited detectable features. Correlated functional status among segregating V segments might be attributable to linkage disequilibrium, but an unknown experimental factor could not be ruled out. A later analysis associated about 17,000 TCR beta sequences with specific HLA alleles at a false discovery rate of 0.05.

The library came from the immunoSEQ multiplex PCR assay. The multiplex PCR relied on a mix of 60 forward primers for TCR Vbeta segments and 13 reverse primers for TCR Jbeta segments. A multiplex PCR assay on genomic DNA amplified the CDR3 region of rearranged TCR beta genes. Amplified TCR beta libraries were sequenced as 87-base-pair reads on the Illumina HiSeq System. The source study handled its data this way. A later analysis counted about 80 million unique TCR beta chains across the 670 or so repertoires, and around 9.9 million of these chains were shared by at least two donors. A nearest-neighbor algorithm error-corrected the raw reads and collapsed the reads into unique sequences, merging closely related sequences to remove PCR and sequencing errors. To assign V, D and J gene segments, CDR3 sequences were aligned to IMGT reference sequences. For a sequence to be retained, a match of at least six nucleotides was required to both a V gene segment and a J gene segment. Rearrangements were classified as productive when the CDR3 lacked stop codons and remained in frame with V and J, and all other rearrangements were classified as non-productive. CDR3 was defined by IMGT convention, running from the second conserved V-encoded cysteine to the conserved J-encoded phenylalanine. Sequences without an unambiguous match to a single V gene segment were excluded from the earlier analysis of about 600 of the donors. An earlier analysis of 587 of the donors called V segments functional above 56.7% productive rearrangements and segregating when the between-donor standard deviation exceeded 5%. A statistical classification framework was built to diagnose cytomegalovirus status from the catalog of TCR beta chain sequences. V and J gene assignment, in a later analysis, came from comparing TCR nucleotide sequences with IMGT/GENE-DB human TR gene sequences. In a later analysis, CDR3 sequences and most-parsimonious VDJ recombination scenarios were assigned using the TCRdist pipeline. A later analysis defined each TCR beta chain by its CDR3 amino acid sequence plus V-gene family, and excluded reads lacking a unique V-gene family. In a later analysis, nearly 600 highly shared, low-generation-probability nucleotide sequences were removed to address suspected cross-contamination and a sequencing artifact. For each public chain, a later analysis derived a clonal expansion index from normalized ranks of inferred template counts within each repertoire. In a later analysis, generation probabilities were computed using a VDJ recombination model fitted to out-of-frame rearrangements, and the results were checked against IGoR. In a later analysis, TCR-TCR, TCR-HLA and TCR-CMV co-occurrence was scored with hypergeometric tests, and a repertoire-size bias correction was applied to TCR pairs. In a later analysis, false discovery rates were estimated by permuting HLA or CMV assignments 20 times. In a later analysis, co-occurring TCRs were grouped using DBSCAN, and TCRdist sequence similarity was added for clustering within HLA-allele-positive subsets. Repertoires with fewer than 30,000 or more than 120,000 public chains were left out of co-occurrence clustering, as were four to six repertoires with anomalous nucleotide sharing. Here the immuneACCESS table is served through TCRdb, limited to in-frame sequences with V and J called. Missing clones are a known gap in these copies; in checked studies unresolved V genes cover under half, and the rest lacks a known reason. That table furnishes V, J and clone size, whereas the DNA furnished D and trimming. Here the sample has 150,000 or so clones; approximately 79% occur a single time. The biggest ten clones account for 6.5% to 7.5% of the sample.

The germline V gene encodes CDR1 PRHDT and CDR2 FYEKMQ (reference sequence). There are 15 amino acids in the CDR3, from cysteine to phenylalanine inclusive. The kept DNA is CDR3 alone, 45 bases in frame from the first base. From V the trimming removes 5 bases and from J it removes 5 bases, while the gene matches leave 7 bases of the junction unaccounted for. On this clone itself: The target of this receptor is not known. No qualities accompany the bases; no much larger clone lies one base away.

The cohort was made up of about 670 healthy bone marrow donors. At the time of sampling, all cohort members were nominally healthy, though unrecorded immune exposures were likely present. The donor tested CMV seropositive and was one of the 289 seropositive cohort members. Each donor provided a peripheral blood sample, and peripheral blood mononuclear cells were used for TCR beta sequencing. Genomic DNA extraction from the blood cell samples was performed with the Qiagen DNeasy Blood Extraction Kit. The sample was PBMCs. Rearrangement joined TRBV13 to TRBJ2-7, and 12 junction bases match TRBD2. This TCR was recovered from a woman in her 50s in good health and CMV-seropositive. The DNA sequence reads TGTGCCAGCAGCACTAGGACTAGCGGGGACCACGAGCAGTACTTC. Its protein product is CASSTRTSGDHEQYF.